This T cell receptor (beta chain) was identified in a study of cytomegalovirus exposure and HLA in healthy donors. Trimming cost V 3 bases and J 4 bases, with 13 bases left between them. From germline, CDR1 is SEHNR and CDR2 FQNEAQ (reference sequence). The CDR3 spans 14 residues. The PCR ran on 60 Vbeta and 13 Jbeta primers. TCRdb's table, derived via immunoSEQ multiplex PCR, lists solely in-frame clones and lacks some. In total, the table holds about 96,000 clones. The source is a young woman in good health and CMV-seronegative. V gene TRBV7-9 combines with J gene TRBJ2-7, with D tentatively TRBD1 (5 bases). What was sequenced was PBMCs. CDR3 region: CASSLSQGGYEQYF. CDR3 DNA sequence: TGTGCCAGCAGCTTGTCGCAGGGTGGTTACGAGCAGTACTTC.